This record looks at one T cell receptor (beta chain) sequence and its context. There is no known antigen for this receptor. Base qualities are not at hand, and no much larger clone is one base apart. TCRbeta CDR3 regions were amplified from genomic DNA using the immunoSEQ Assay, a bias-controlled multiplex PCR. The study's own analysis went as follows. The number of nucleated cells in each sample was estimated from the amplification of reference gene primers within the assay. Sequence reads were collapsed and filtered to measure the absolute abundance of every unique TCRbeta CDR3 rearrangement. For each sample, productive Simpson clonality was calculated by taking the square root of Simpson's diversity index across productive rearrangements. Held by TCRdb, this immuneACCESS table contains in-frame sequences only and omits some clones. Under half of the omission traces to an unresolved V gene where checked; the cause of the rest is unknown. The V and J calls and clone size come from that table; D and trimming were worked out from the DNA. Across this sample there are more than 350,000 clones, with around nine tenths seen only once. The top ten hold approximately 10% of the sample.

The data were obtained in a study of blood T cell repertoires in COVID-19 (TCRdb year 2020). About the investigation overall: Samples from collaborators originated in the United States, Italy and Spain and spanned both the acute and convalescent phases of COVID-19. The material from the prospective study consisted of cDNA or gDNA derived from T cells, B-cell-depleted T cells, or PBMCs. The dataset comprised deeply sampled blood TCRbeta repertoires from subjects exposed to, actively infected with, or recovered from COVID-19. A freely available public database, intended as a resource for researchers studying the immune response to SARS-CoV-2, is where the repertoires were released. The samples were drawn from two sources: the first 160 participants of the ongoing ImmuneRACE study, and 1,200 or so subjects contributed by 6 global collaborators. The sample metadata nearly always contained a de-identified subject ID, COVID-19 status, age in years and sex. Where available, HLA class I and class II types were obtained from metadata supplied by the sample provider rather than from assay-based typing. What the research found in general, with its limitations: The amount of clinical and demographic metadata varied by source and participant and was provided uncurated.

Participants in the prospective study were enrolled through a virtual design, were aged about 18 to 89 years, and lived in about two dozen United States geographic areas. To assign participants to cohorts, the prospective study relied on clinical history that participants themselves reported in a screening survey and a study questionnaire. ImmuneRACE Cohort 3 recovered participants were defined by two consecutive negative NP/OP PCR tests, healthcare professional clearance, or symptom resolution. In the prospective study, whole blood, serum and a nasopharyngeal or oropharyngeal swab were collected from each participant by mobile phlebotomists. Prospective study participants could optionally give additional blood draws and questionnaires over a roughly two-month period. Blood samples from the prospective study were shipped frozen or at room temperature prior to DNA extraction. Spanning cysteine to phenylalanine, the CDR3 consists of 17 amino acids. The CDR3 DNA has 51 bases and is translated from base 1. At the junction V is shortened by 0 bases and J by 3 bases, with 15 bases in between. The germline V gene encodes CDR1 LGHNA and CDR2 YSLEER.

The rearranged chain carries TRBV4-3 and TRBJ2-1, with an unclear D gene assignment. The receptor was derived from a woman aged 50 to 65 who had recovered from COVID-19. The sample consisted of PBMCs or T cells enriched from blood (not recorded which). The CDR3 here reads CASSQDRRRSLYNEQFF. The base sequence is TGCGCCAGCAGCCAAGATCGCAGGCGTTCCCTCTACAATGAGCAGTTCTTC.